This TCR beta chain was obtained from a study of cytomegalovirus exposure and HLA in healthy donors. Study-wide results and caveats: A previous analysis found most TCR beta V segments productive roughly 87% or roughly 30% of the time.

Amplification used 60 Vbeta primers and 13 Jbeta primers. Produced via immunoSEQ multiplex PCR; TCRdb's table is partial and in-frame only. The sample gives a few hundred thousand clones, roughly 75% of which show up once; 1.8% is in the top ten. Germline values: CDR1 MDHEN, CDR2 SYDVKM. This CDR3 is 12 amino acids long. In regard to this clone: Its antigen is currently unknown. Sequence at one end of the junction differs from germline and may be a read error.

This chain connects TRBV28 to TRBJ2-5, with D perhaps TRBD1 (5 bases). Sequencing used PBMCs. The sequence was obtained from a woman aged 30 to 39 in good health and CMV-seronegative. CDR3 sequence: CASSGQKRPSNF. Written as DNA, the CDR3 is TGTGCCAGTTCCGGACAAAAGAGACCCAGTAACTTC.